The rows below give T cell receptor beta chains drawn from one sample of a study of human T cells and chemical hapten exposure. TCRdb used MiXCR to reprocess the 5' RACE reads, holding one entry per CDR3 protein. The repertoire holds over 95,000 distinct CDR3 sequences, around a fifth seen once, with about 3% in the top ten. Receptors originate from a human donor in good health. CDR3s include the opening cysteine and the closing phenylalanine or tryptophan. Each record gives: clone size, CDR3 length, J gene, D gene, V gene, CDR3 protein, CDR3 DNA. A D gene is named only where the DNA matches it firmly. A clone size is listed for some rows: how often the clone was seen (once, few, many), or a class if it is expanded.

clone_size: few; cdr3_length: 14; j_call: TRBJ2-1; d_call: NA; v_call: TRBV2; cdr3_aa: CASMSESSYNEQFF; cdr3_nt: TGTGCCAGCATGTCTGAGAGCTCCTACAATGAGCAGTTCTTC
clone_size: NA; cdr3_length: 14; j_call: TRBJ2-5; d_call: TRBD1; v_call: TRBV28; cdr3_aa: CASSETGFRETQYF; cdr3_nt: TGTGCCAGCAGTGAGACAGGGTTTCGAGAGACCCAGTACTTC
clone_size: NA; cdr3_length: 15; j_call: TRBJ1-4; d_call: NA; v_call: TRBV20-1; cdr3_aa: CSARDLRVANEKLFF; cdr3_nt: TGCAGTGCTAGAGATCTAAGGGTGGCTAATGAAAAACTGTTTTTT
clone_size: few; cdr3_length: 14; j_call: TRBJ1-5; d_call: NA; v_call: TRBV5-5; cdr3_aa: CASSLGTANQPQHF; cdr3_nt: TGTGCCAGCAGCTTAGGGACGGCCAATCAGCCCCAGCATTTT
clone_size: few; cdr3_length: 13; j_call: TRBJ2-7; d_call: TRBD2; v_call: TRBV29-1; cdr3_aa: CSVSGLAVYEQYF; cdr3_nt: TGCAGCGTATCCGGACTAGCGGTTTACGAGCAGTACTTC
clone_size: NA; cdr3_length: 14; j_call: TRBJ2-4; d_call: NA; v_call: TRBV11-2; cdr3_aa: CASSTPKEPNIQYF; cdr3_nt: TGTGCCAGCAGCACGCCGAAGGAACCGAACATTCAGTACTTC
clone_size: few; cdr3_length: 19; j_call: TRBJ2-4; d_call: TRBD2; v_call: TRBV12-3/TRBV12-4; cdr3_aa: CASNKTDRTSGINLDIQYF; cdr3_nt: TGTGCCAGCAATAAGACCGACAGAACTAGCGGGATTAATTTGGACATTCAGTACTTC
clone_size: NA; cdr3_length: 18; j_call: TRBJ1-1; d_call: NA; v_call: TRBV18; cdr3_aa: CASSPLPRGPRTDTEAFF; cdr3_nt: TGTGCCAGCTCACCACTACCCCGGGGGCCGAGAACGGACACTGAAGCTTTCTTT
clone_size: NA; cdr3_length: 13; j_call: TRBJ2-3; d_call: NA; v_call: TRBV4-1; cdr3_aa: CASSHPAGDTQYF; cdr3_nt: TGCGCCAGCAGCCACCCGGCTGGAGATACGCAGTATTTT
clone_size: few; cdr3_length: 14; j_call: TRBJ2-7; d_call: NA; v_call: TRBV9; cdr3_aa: CASSVDGSSYEQYF; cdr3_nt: TGTGCCAGCAGCGTTGACGGAAGCTCCTACGAGCAGTACTTC
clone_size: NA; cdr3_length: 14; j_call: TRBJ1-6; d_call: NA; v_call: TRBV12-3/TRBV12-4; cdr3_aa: CASSLWGENSPLHF; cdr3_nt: TGTGCCAGCAGTTTGTGGGGAGAGAATTCACCCCTCCACTTT
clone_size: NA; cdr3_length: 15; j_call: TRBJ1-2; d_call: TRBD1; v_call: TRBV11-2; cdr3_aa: CASSSSTGTIYGYTF; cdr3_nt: TGTGCCAGCAGCTCCTCGACAGGGACCATCTATGGCTACACCTTC
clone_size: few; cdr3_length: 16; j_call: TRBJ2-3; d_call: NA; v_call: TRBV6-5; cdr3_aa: CASSVTRRDLTDTQYF; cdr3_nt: TGTGCCAGCAGCGTTACTCGACGGGACCTCACAGATACGCAGTATTTT
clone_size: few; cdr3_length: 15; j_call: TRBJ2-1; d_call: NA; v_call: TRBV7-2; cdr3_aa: CASSLTREVNNEQFF; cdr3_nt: TGTGCCAGCAGCTTAACTAGGGAGGTGAATAATGAGCAGTTCTTC
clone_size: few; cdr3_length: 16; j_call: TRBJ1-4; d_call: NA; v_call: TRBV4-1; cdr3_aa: CASSQTAGIVKEKLFF; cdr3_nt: TGCGCCAGCAGCCAAACGGCCGGGATTGTAAAAGAAAAACTGTTTTTT
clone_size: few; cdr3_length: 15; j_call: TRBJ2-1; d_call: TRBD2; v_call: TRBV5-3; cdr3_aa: CARSSPGTSLNEQFF; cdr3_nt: TGTGCCAGAAGCTCTCCCGGGACTAGCCTCAATGAGCAGTTCTTC
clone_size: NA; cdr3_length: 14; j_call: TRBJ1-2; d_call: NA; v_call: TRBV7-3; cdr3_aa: CASSLYRQDYGYTF; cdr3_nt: TGTGCCAGCAGCTTGTACCGCCAAGACTATGGCTACACCTTC
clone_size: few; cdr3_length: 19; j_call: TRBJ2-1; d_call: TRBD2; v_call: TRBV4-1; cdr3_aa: CASSHPGTSGSFHHNEQFF; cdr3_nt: TGCGCCAGCAGCCACCCCGGGACTAGCGGGAGCTTCCACCACAATGAGCAGTTCTTC
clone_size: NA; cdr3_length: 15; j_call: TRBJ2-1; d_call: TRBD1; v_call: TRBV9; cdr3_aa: CASSTGTGFYNEQFF; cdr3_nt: TGTGCCAGCAGTACCGGGACAGGTTTCTACAATGAGCAGTTCTTC
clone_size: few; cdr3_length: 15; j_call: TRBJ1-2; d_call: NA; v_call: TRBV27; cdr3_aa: CASSLRGGAAYGYTF; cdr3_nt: TGTGCCAGCAGTTTAAGGGGGGGTGCCGCCTATGGCTACACCTTC
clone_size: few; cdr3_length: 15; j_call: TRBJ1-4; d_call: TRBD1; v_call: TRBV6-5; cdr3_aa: CASSSGQGATLRLFF; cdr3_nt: TGTGCCAGCAGTTCCGGACAGGGGGCTACCTTAAGGCTGTTTTTT
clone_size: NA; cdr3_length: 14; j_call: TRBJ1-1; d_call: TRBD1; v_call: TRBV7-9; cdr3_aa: CASSRGQGGTEAFF; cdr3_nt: TGTGCCAGCAGCCGGGGTCAGGGGGGAACTGAAGCTTTCTTT
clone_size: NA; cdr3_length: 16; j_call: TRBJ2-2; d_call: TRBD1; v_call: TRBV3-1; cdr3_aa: CASSQRGQGNTGELFF; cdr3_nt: TGTGCCAGCAGCCAACGGGGACAGGGGAACACCGGGGAGCTGTTTTTT
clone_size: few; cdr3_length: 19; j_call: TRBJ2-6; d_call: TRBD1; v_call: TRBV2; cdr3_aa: CASKDRGRVKGPGANVLTF; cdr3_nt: TGTGCCAGCAAGGACAGGGGGCGCGTTAAGGGGCCTGGGGCCAACGTCCTGACTTTC
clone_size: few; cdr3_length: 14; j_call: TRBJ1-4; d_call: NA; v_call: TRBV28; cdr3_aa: CASCVVATNEKLFF; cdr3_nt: TGTGCCAGCTGTGTGGTAGCAACTAATGAAAAACTGTTTTTT
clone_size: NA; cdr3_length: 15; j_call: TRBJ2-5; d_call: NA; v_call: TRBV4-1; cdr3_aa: CASSVVGRLQETQYF; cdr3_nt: TGCGCCAGCAGCGTTGTCGGGCGCCTCCAAGAGACCCAGTACTTC
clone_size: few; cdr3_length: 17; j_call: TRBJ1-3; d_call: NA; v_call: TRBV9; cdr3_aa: CASSEGPDRNSGNTIYF; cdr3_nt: TGTGCCAGCAGCGAAGGCCCGGACCGAAACTCTGGAAACACCATATATTTT
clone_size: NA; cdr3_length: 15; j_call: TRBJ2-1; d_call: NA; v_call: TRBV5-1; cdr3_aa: CASSLQGALYNEQFF; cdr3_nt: TGCGCCAGCAGCTTGCAGGGCGCGCTGTACAATGAGCAGTTCTTC
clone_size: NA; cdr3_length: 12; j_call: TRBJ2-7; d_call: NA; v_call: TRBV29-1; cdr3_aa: CSVVVRGYEQYF; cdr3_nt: TGCAGCGTTGTTGTGAGGGGCTACGAGCAGTACTTC
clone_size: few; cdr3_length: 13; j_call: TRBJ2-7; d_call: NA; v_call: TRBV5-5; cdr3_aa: CASSLGGRAEQYF; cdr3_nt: TGTGCCAGCAGCTTGGGGGGCCGGGCCGAGCAGTACTTC